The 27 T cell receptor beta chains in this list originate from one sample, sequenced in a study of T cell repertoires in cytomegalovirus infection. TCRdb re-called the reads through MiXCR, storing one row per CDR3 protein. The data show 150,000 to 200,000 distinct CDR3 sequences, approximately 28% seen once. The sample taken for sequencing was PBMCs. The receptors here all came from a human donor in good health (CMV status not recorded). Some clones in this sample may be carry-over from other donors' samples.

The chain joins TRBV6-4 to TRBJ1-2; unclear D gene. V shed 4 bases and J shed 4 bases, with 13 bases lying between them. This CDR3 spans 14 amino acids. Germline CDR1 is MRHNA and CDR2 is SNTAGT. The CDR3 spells CASSADIFPYGYTF. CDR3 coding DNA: TGTGCCAGCAGTGCCGACATTTTTCCCTATGGCTACACCTTC.

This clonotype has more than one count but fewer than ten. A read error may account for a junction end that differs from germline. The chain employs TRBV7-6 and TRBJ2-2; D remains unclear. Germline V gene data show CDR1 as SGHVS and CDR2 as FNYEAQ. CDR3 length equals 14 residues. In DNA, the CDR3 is TGTGCTAGCAGTTCGGGCATGAACACCGGGGAGCTGTTTTTT. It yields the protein CASSSGMNTGELFF.

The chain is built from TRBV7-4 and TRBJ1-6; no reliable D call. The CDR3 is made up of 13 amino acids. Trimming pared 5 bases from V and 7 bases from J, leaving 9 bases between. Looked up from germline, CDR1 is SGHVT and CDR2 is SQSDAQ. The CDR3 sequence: CASSLRANSPLHF. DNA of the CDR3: TGTGCCAGCAGCCTCCGGGCGAATTCACCCCTCCACTTT. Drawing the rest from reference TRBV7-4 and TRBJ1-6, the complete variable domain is GAGVSQSPRYKVAKRGRDVALRCDSISGHVTLYWYRQTLGQGSEVLTYSQSDAQRDKSGRPSGRFSAERPERSVSTLKIQRTEQGDSAVYLCASSLRANSPLHFGNGTRLTVT.

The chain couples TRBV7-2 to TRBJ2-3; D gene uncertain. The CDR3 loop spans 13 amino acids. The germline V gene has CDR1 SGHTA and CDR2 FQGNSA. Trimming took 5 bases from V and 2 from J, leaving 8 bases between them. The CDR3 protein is CASSQPPTDTQYF. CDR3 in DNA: TGTGCCAGCAGCCAACCCCCCACAGATACGCAGTATTTT.

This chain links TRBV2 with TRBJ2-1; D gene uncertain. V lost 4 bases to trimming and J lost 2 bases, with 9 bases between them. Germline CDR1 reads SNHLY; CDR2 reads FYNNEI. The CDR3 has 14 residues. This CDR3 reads CASSGDGPYNEQFF. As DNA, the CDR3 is TGTGCCAGCAGTGGTGACGGTCCCTACAATGAGCAGTTCTTC. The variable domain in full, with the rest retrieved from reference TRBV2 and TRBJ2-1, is EPEVTQTPSHQVTQMGQEVILRCVPISNHLYFYWYRQILGQKVEFLVSFYNNEISEKSEIFDDQFSVERPDGSNFTLKIRSTKLEDSAMYFCASSGDGPYNEQFFGPGTRLTVL.

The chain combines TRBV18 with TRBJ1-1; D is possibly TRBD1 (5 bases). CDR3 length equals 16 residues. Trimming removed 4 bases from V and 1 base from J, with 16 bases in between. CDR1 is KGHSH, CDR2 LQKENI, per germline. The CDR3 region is CASSLRQHGENTEAFF. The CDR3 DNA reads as TGTGCCAGCTCACTACGACAGCACGGGGAGAACACTGAAGCTTTCTTT.

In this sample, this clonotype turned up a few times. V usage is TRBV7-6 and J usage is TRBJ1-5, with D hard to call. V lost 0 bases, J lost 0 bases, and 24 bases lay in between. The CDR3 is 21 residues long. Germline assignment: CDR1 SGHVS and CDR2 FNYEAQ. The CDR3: CASSLAPGGRRSPYSNQPQHF. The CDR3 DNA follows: TGTGCCAGCAGCTTAGCCCCCGGCGGCAGGAGAAGCCCTTATAGCAATCAGCCCCAGCATTTT.

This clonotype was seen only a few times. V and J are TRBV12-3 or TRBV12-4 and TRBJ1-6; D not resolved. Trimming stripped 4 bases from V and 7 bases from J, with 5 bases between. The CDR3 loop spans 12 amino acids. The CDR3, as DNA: TGTGCCAGCAGTTATCAAAATTCACCCCTCCACTTT. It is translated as CASSYQNSPLHF.

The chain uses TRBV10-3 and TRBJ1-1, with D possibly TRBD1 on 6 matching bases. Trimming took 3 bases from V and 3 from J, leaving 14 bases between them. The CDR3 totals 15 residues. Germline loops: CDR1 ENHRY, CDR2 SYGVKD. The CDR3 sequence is CAISEQAGADTEAFF. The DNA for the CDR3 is TGTGCCATCAGTGAACAGGCGGGGGCGGACACTGAAGCTTTCTTT.

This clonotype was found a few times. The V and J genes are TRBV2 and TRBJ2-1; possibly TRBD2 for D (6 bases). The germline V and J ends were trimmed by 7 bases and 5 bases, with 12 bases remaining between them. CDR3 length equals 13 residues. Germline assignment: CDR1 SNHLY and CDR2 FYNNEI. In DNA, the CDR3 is TGTGCCAGCACAACGGGACTCAACAATGAGCAGTTCTTC. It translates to CASTTGLNNEQFF.

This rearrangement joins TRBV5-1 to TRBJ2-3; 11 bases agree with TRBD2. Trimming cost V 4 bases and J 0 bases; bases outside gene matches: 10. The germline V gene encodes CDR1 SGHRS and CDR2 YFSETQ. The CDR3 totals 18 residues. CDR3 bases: TGCGCCAGCAGCCCCACTAGCGGGGGTTCCGGCAGCACAGATACGCAGTATTTT. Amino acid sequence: CASSPTSGGSGSTDTQYF.

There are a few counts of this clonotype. Here the CDR3 DNA reads TGTGCCAGCAGTGTGCCAGGGGGCGCGGGCACTGAAGCTTTCTTT. This codes for CASSVPGGAGTEAFF. The chain carries TRBV2 and TRBJ1-1; 8 nucleotides line up with TRBD1. Germline CDR1 SNHLY, CDR2 FYNNEI. V gave up 4 bases and J gave up 4 bases; unmatched junction bases: 8. The CDR3 is 15 amino acids. Using reference TRBV2 and TRBJ1-1 for the parts outside the CDR3, the full variable domain is EPEVTQTPSHQVTQMGQEVILRCVPISNHLYFYWYRQILGQKVEFLVSFYNNEISEKSEIFDDQFSVERPDGSNFTLKIRSTKLEDSAMYFCASSVPGGAGTEAFFGQGTRLTVV.

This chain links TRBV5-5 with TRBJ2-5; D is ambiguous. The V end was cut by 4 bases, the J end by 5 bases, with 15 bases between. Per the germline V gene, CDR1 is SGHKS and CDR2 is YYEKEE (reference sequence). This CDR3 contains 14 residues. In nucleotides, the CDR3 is TGTGCCAGCAGCATGACCTCGTCCGGGGAGACCCAGTACTTC. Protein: CASSMTSSGETQYF.

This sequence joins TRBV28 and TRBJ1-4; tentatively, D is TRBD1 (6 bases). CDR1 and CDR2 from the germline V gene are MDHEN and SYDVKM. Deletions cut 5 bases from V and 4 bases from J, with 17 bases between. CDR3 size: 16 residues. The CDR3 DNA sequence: TGTGCCAGCAGTATTACAGGGCACGGGGGTAATGAAAAACTGTTTTTT. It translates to CASSITGHGGNEKLFF.

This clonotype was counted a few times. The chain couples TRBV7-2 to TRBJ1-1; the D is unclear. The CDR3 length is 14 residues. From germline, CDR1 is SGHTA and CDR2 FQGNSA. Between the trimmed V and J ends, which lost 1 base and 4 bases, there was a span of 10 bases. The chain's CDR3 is CASSLGPFGTEAFF. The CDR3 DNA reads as TGTGCCAGCAGCTTAGGGCCCTTTGGCACTGAAGCTTTCTTT.

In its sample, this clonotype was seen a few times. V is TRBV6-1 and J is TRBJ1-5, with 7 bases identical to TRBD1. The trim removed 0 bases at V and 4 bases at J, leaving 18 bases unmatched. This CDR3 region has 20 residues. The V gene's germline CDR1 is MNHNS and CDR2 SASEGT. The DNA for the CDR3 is TGTGCCAGCAGTGAAGCAGAAGTTTGGACAGGTCGAAGTGCGAATCAGCCCCAGCATTTT. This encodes CASSEAEVWTGRSANQPQHF.

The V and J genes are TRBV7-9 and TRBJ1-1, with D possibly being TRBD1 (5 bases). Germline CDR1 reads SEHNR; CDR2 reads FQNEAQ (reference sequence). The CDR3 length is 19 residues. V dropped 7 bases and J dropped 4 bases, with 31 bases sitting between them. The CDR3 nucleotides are TGTGCCAGCACCCCCCCGGTAGGGGCAGGCGAACCAGGTAGCACTGAAGCTTTCTTT. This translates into CASTPPVGAGEPGSTEAFF.

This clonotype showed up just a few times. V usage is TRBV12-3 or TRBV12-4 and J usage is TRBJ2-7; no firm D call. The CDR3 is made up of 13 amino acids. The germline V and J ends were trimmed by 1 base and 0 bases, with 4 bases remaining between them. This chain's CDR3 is CASSLDYSYEQYF. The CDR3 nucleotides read TGTGCCAGCAGTTTAGATTACTCCTACGAGCAGTACTTC.

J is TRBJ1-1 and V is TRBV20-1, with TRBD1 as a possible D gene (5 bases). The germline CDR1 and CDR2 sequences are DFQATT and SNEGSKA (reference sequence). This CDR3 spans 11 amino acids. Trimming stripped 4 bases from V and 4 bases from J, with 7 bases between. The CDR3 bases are TGCAGTGCTATTACAGGCACTGAAGCTTTCTTT. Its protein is CSAITGTEAFF.

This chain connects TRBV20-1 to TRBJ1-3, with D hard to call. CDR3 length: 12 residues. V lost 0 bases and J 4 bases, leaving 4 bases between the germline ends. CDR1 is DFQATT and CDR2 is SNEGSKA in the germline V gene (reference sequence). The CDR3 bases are TGCAGTGCTAGAGATCGGGGAAACACCATATATTTT. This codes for CSARDRGNTIYF.

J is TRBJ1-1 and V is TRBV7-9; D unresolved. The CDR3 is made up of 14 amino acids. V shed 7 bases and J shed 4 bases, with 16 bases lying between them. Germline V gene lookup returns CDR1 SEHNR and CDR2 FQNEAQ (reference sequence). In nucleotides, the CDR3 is TGTGCCAGCACCCCGCCAAGGCGGGCCACTGAAGCTTTCTTT. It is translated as CASTPPRRATEAFF.

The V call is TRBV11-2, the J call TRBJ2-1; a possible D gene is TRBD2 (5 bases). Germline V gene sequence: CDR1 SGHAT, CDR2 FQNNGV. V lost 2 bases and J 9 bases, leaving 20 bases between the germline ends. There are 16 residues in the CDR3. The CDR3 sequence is CASSLIEGRAMGEQFF. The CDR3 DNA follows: TGTGCCAGCAGCTTAATTGAGGGCCGGGCCATGGGTGAGCAGTTCTTC.

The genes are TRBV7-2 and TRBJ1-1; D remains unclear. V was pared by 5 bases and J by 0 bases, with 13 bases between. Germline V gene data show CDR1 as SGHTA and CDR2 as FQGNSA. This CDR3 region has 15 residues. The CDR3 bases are TGTGCCAGCAGCCTTCTTCACAGCATGAACACTGAAGCTTTCTTT. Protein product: CASSLLHSMNTEAFF.

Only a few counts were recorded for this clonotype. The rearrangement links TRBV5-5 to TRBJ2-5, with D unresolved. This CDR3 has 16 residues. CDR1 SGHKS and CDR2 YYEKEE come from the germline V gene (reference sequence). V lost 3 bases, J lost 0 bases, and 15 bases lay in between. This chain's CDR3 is CASSSDRLLDQETQYF. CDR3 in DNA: TGTGCCAGCAGCTCGGACCGACTTCTGGACCAAGAGACCCAGTACTTC.

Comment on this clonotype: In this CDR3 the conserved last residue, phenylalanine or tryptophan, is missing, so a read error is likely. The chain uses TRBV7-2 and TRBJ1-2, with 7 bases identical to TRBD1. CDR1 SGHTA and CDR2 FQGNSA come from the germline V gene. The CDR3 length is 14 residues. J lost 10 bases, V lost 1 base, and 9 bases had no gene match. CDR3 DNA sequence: TGTGCCAGCAGCTTAGAAGGGAGACAGGGCCTCTACACCTAC. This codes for CASSLEGRQGLYTY.

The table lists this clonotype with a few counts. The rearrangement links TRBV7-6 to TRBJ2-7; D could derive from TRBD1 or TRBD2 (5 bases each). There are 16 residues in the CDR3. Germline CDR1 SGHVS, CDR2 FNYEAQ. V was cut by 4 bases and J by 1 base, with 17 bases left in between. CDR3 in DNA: TGTGCCAGCAGCTCCGCCATTGGGGGTTTTTCCTACGAGCAGTACTTC. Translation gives CASSSAIGGFSYEQYF.

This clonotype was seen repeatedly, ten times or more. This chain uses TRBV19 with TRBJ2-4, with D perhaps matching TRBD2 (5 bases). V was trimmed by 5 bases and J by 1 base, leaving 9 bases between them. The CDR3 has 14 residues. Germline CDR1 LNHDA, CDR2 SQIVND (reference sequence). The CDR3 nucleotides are TGTGCCAGTAGTGCAGGACTCGCCAAAAACATTCAGTACTTC. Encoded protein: CASSAGLAKNIQYF.